This T cell receptor (beta chain) was sequenced in a study of graft-versus-host responses after intestinal transplantation. Turning to the study itself: Once they had received anti-thymocyte globulin induction, all recipients took tacrolimus and steroids for around 3 years.

Using immunoSEQ multiplex PCR, the repertoire was profiled, and TCRdb retains in-frame clones only, with some absent. The sample lists about 88,000 clones, about 94% seen once, with roughly 0.17% in the top ten. V gave up 0 bases and J gave up 9 bases; unmatched junction bases: 12. This CDR3 has 17 amino acids. Germline CDR1 and CDR2: SGHRS and YFSETQ. In regard to this clone: Antigen specificity is unknown.

The chain combines TRBV5-1 with TRBJ2-5; TRBD2 matches at 12 bases. The source of this sequence is a human donor who was the organ donor for an intestinal transplant. This sample comprised unstimulated CD4+ T cells sorted from spleen or lymph node cells, obtained before transplant. For the CDR3, the DNA is TGCGCCAGCAGCTTGGGTACTAGCGGGGGGACTCCAGCATCCCAGTACTTC. This encodes CASSLGTSGGTPASQYF.